A single T cell receptor (beta chain) is shown here with its context. The entry originates in a study of blood T cell repertoires in COVID-19. V dropped 0 bases and J dropped 9; count of bases not matched to a gene: 9. Germline CDR1 is MNHNS and CDR2 is SASEGT. CDR3 size: 16 residues. Libraries were prepared by immunoSEQ multiplex PCR; TCRdb keeps only in-frame clonotypes and omits some of them. The top ten clones hold around 3.5% of a sample with about 150,000 clones, 76% of them seen once. Sequencing input: peripheral blood. The chain joins TRBV6-1 to TRBJ1-5; TRBD1 aligns across 9 bases. This TCR was recovered from a woman over 75 with acute or convalescent COVID-19. CDR3 sequence: CASSEAWTGDRWPQHF. The DNA of the CDR3 is TGTGCCAGCAGTGAAGCCTGGACAGGGGATAGATGGCCCCAGCATTTT.